These 22 T cell receptor beta chains share one sample of origin, sequenced in a study of cytomegalovirus exposure and HLA in healthy donors. A multiplex PCR was run with 60 Vbeta primers and 13 Jbeta primers. TCRdb's copy holds only in-frame clones and misses some; the assay was immunoSEQ multiplex PCR. The repertoire consists of 150,000 to 200,000 clones, with 80% occurring once and the leading ten covering around 7.2%. The sample comprised PBMCs. The receptors were gathered from a man younger than 40 in good health and CMV-seropositive.

The CDR3 spells CASSIVGANYGYTF. The CDR3 coding sequence is TGTGCCAGCAGCATCGTAGGGGCCAACTATGGCTACACCTTC. The chain uses TRBV7-2 and TRBJ1-2; weak D call: TRBD1 (5 bases). The V gene's germline CDR1 is SGHTA and CDR2 FQGNSA. The V gene lost 5 bases and the J gene lost 2 bases, with 12 bases spanning the gap. CDR3 length equals 14 residues.

This clone has only a few counts. The rearrangement links TRBV6-6 to TRBJ2-7, with D possibly TRBD1 on 7 matching bases. The V end lost 6 bases, the J end lost 3 bases, and 12 bases lay between the germline ends. CDR1 is MNHNY and CDR2 is SVGAGI in the germline V gene (reference sequence). This CDR3 region has 13 residues. CDR3 in DNA: TGTGCCAGCAGGCGGGGACAGATCTACGAGCAGTACTTC. This translates into CASRRGQIYEQYF.

The J gene is TRBJ1-5, the V gene TRBV27; 8 bases fit TRBD1. V shed 5 bases, J shed 9 bases, and the junction held 6 bases outside the gene matches. This CDR3 spans 13 amino acids. Germline CDR1 and CDR2: MNHEY and SMNVEV (reference sequence). Written as DNA, the CDR3 is TGTGCCAGCAGTCCCGGGACAGGTTTGCCCCAGCATTTT. It encodes CASSPGTGLPQHF.

The rearrangement links TRBV6-6 to TRBJ1-3, with 7 positions matching TRBD1. The length of the CDR3 is 14 residues. The germline gives CDR1 MNHNY, CDR2 SVGAGI (reference sequence). V lost 0 bases and J lost 8; bases outside the gene matches: 4. The CDR3 DNA sequence: TGTGCCAGCAGTTACTCGACCAGGGGGGACACCATATATTTT. Its translation is CASSYSTRGDTIYF.

Details on this clone: An end of the junction does not agree with germline; a read error may underlie this. This rearrangement joins TRBV5-1 to TRBJ1-1; D is perhaps TRBD1 (6 bases). The CDR3 runs to 12 residues. Germline V CDR1 and CDR2: SGHRS, YFSETQ. The DNA of the CDR3 is TGCGCCAGCAGCGGTGGGGGCACTGACGCTTTCTTT. This codes for CASSGGGTDAFF.

The chain joins TRBV6-5 to TRBJ1-1, with D perhaps TRBD1 (6 bases). The CDR3 length is 14 residues. CDR1 is MNHEY, CDR2 SVGAGI, per germline. Trimming cost V 2 bases and J 0 bases, with 7 bases left between them. The CDR3 reads CASSYEGVNTEAFF. For the CDR3, the DNA is TGTGCCAGCAGTTACGAGGGGGTGAACACTGAAGCTTTCTTT.

V is TRBV6-5 and J is TRBJ1-1, with D possibly matching TRBD1 (6 bases). CDR1 and CDR2 from the germline V gene are MNHEY and SVGAGI. The length of the CDR3 is 14 residues. Deletions cut 3 bases from V and 6 bases from J, with 14 bases between. CDR3 sequence reads: CASSYQGSRAEAFF. The DNA of the CDR3 is TGTGCCAGCAGTTATCAGGGGAGTAGGGCTGAAGCTTTCTTT.

The chain employs TRBV7-9 and TRBJ1-2; 9 nucleotides line up with TRBD1. The CDR3 has 17 amino acids. Germline lookup yields CDR1 SEHNR and CDR2 FQNEAQ (reference sequence). V was pared by 2 bases and J by 2 bases, with 9 bases of the junction left unmatched. CDR3 sequence: CASSLLHGTGNNYGYTF. CDR3 nucleotide sequence: TGTGCCAGCAGCTTACTACACGGGACAGGGAACAACTATGGCTACACCTTC.

The DNA for the CDR3 is TGTGCCAGCAGCCTCGCGGTCGGAAGGAGCTCCTACAATGAGCAGTTCTTC. Translated, it gives CASSLAVGRSSYNEQFF. The chain joins TRBV27 to TRBJ2-1; D gene unclear. Germline CDR1 MNHEY, CDR2 SMNVEV (reference sequence). V shed 6 bases and J shed 0 bases, with 18 bases lying between them. The length of the CDR3 is 17 residues.

This clone was observed a handful of times. The V gene is TRBV5-6, the J gene TRBJ2-7; tentative D call: TRBD2 (5 bases). Trimming cost V 4 bases and J 6 bases, with 20 bases left between them. CDR3 size: 15 residues. Germline-derived CDR1 and CDR2 are SGHDT and YYEEEE. DNA of the CDR3: TGTGCCAGCAGCCTTCGGGGTTTACGGATGAGCGAGCAGTACTTC. Its protein product is CASSLRGLRMSEQYF.

CDR3 bases: TGTGCCAGCAGCTTAGGCAGGGATCAGCCCCAGCATTTT. Protein product: CASSLGRDQPQHF. The chain carries TRBV11-3 and TRBJ1-5; a possible D gene is TRBD1 (5 bases). The V end lost 1 base, the J end lost 5 bases, and 6 bases lay between the germline ends. CDR1 and CDR2 (germline): SGHNT, YENEEA. CDR3 length equals 13 residues.

This chain joins TRBV5-8 and TRBJ2-3, with D tentatively TRBD1 (5 bases). This CDR3 contains 16 residues. Germline CDR1 and CDR2: SGHTS and YDEGEE. Between the trimmed V and J ends, which lost 2 bases and 3 bases, there was a span of 16 bases. For the CDR3, the DNA is TGTGCCAGCAGCTTTCTGTTGGCTCAGGGAACAGATACGCAGTATTTT. It codes for CASSFLLAQGTDTQYF.

V is TRBV5-1 and J is TRBJ2-2; tentative D call: TRBD1 (6 bases). The CDR3 has 14 residues. The V gene's germline CDR1 is SGHRS and CDR2 YFSETQ. The ends were cut back, 3 bases at V and 2 bases at J, with 8 bases in the middle. The CDR3 DNA reads TGCGCCAGCAGCTCCGGGACAAACACCGGGGAGCTGTTTTTT. Its protein product is CASSSGTNTGELFF.

The chain has TRBV6-4 and TRBJ2-1; TRBD2 is a possible D gene (5 bases). Germline values: CDR1 MRHNA, CDR2 SNTAGT. CDR3 length: 14 residues. The V and J ends lost 8 bases and 3 bases respectively, with 14 bases between them. CDR3 amino acids: CASPLAEYYNEQFF. CDR3 nucleotides: TGTGCCAGCCCCCTAGCTGAGTACTACAATGAGCAGTTCTTC.

This chain links TRBV19 with TRBJ2-5; a possible D gene is TRBD1 (5 bases). The DNA end is more similar to TRBJ2-7, so the J call may be wrong. The CDR3 has 14 residues. CDR1 and CDR2 from the germline V gene are LNHDA and SQIVND (reference sequence). The CDR3 nucleotides read TGTGCCAGTAGTATAACCGCGGACACCTACGAGCAGTACTTC. Its protein product is CASSITADTYEQYF.

This chain links TRBV14 with TRBJ2-5, with D maybe TRBD1 (5 bases). The CDR3 loop spans 17 amino acids. CDR1 and CDR2 (germline): SGHDN, FVKESK. With 3 bases removed from V and 5 bases from J, the gap between germline ends came to 22 bases. The chain's CDR3 is CASSHLPGRVFVETQYF. In DNA, the CDR3 is TGTGCCAGCAGCCACTTACCCGGCAGGGTTTTTGTCGAGACCCAGTACTTC.

V is TRBV11-2 and J is TRBJ2-1, with 8 bases lining up with TRBD2. The V segment lost 3 bases and the J segment 6 bases; nucleotides outside the gene matches: 13. The CDR3 covers 17 residues. CDR1 and CDR2 from the germline V gene are SGHAT and FQNNGV. Here the CDR3 DNA reads TGTGCCAGCAGCTTGTATGGGGGCGGGGGGACTGTCAATGAGCAGTTCTTC. Translating gives CASSLYGGGGTVNEQFF.

This chain links TRBV5-1 with TRBJ1-3, with 8 bases lining up with TRBD1. CDR1 is SGHRS and CDR2 is YFSETQ in the germline V gene. CDR3 length: 14 amino acids. J was trimmed by 8 bases and V by 3 bases; bases with no gene match: 7. The CDR3: CASSSRQGTDTIYF. CDR3 nucleotide sequence: TGCGCCAGCAGCTCGAGACAGGGGACAGACACCATATATTTT.

This chain connects TRBV7-2 to TRBJ1-5; the D is unclear. Germline values: CDR1 SGHTA, CDR2 FQGNSA. V lost 2 bases and J lost 6, with 8 bases in between. The CDR3 runs 13 residues. CDR3 sequence: CASSLRRGQPQHF. In DNA, the CDR3 is TGTGCCAGCAGCTTAAGACGGGGTCAGCCCCAGCATTTT.

The gene calls are TRBV10-3 and TRBJ1-1; TRBD1 agrees at 7 bases. Per germline, CDR1 ENHRY and CDR2 SYGVKD. Trimming at V came to 4 bases and at J to 0 bases, leaving 5 bases not matched to a gene. The CDR3 length is 15 residues. The CDR3 protein is CAISAGQALNTEAFF. As DNA, the CDR3 is TGTGCCATCAGTGCCGGACAGGCCTTGAACACTGAAGCTTTCTTT.

V gene TRBV18 combines with J gene TRBJ1-3; D unclear. Trimming removed 3 bases from V and 2 bases from J, with 11 bases in between. CDR1 is KGHSH, CDR2 LQKENI, per germline. The CDR3 has 15 residues. CDR3 amino acids: CASSPKRDAGNTIYF. The CDR3 DNA reads TGTGCCAGCTCACCTAAGAGGGATGCTGGAAACACCATATATTTT.

This chain uses TRBV9 with TRBJ2-5; 7 nucleotides match TRBD2. This CDR3 is 15 amino acids long. After removal of 3 bases from V and 3 bases from J, the junction contained 8 bases not matched to a gene. Germline loops: CDR1 SGDLS, CDR2 YYNGEE. The chain's CDR3 is CASSAPWEGEETQYF. The DNA of the CDR3 is TGTGCCAGCAGCGCCCCGTGGGAGGGTGAAGAGACCCAGTACTTC.